A single sample gave rise to the 7 T cell receptor beta chains below, sequenced in a study of T cells after yellow fever vaccination. Each CDR3 protein gets one entry after TCRdb re-called the 5' RACE reads with MiXCR. Of about 58,000 distinct CDR3 sequences in the sample, about 5% were seen once. Source: PBMCs, either bulk or a sorted T-cell subset (CD4+, CD8+, memory, or dextramer-sorted; not recorded which), taken on the day of the yellow fever booster vaccination. These TCRs come from a young man who received the YFV17D yellow fever vaccine.

In its sample, this clonotype ranks as medium-sized. Here the CDR3 reads CASSDGEIRDRVVWGDSQPQHF. Written as DNA, the CDR3 is TGTGCCAGCAGTGATGGAGAAATTCGGGACAGGGTTGTTTGGGGGGACTCTCAGCCCCAGCATTTT. The chain combines TRBV6-1 with TRBJ1-5; 9 positions agree with TRBD1. This CDR3 comprises 22 residues. Germline V lookup: CDR1 MNHNS, CDR2 SASEGT. V gave up 3 bases and J gave up 6 bases; unmatched junction bases: 27.

J is TRBJ2-7 and V is TRBV6-5; tentatively, D is TRBD1 (6 bases). Germline-derived CDR1 and CDR2 are MNHEY and SVGAGI. V was pared by 6 bases and J by 1 base, with 7 bases between. The CDR3 covers 12 residues. CDR3 coding DNA: TGTGCCAGCAGACAGGGTTCCTACGAGCAGTACTTC. As protein: CASRQGSYEQYF.

This clonotype appeared a few times. The chain has TRBV14 and TRBJ2-7; no clear D. CDR3 length: 13 residues. Germline V gives CDR1 SGHDN, CDR2 FVKESK. V was shortened by 1 base and J by 7 bases, with 11 bases between the two germline ends. For the CDR3, the DNA is TGTGCCAGCAGCCAAGGTCGCGTGGGGGAGCAGTACTTC. This translates into CASSQGRVGEQYF.

The table lists this clonotype with many counts. The chain links TRBV15 to TRBJ2-1; no clear D. The CDR3 has 14 amino acids. Germline V CDR1 and CDR2: LNHNV, YYDKDF (reference sequence). V lost 0 bases, J lost 3 bases, and 6 bases lay in between. The CDR3 spells CATSRDLLYNEQFF. DNA for the CDR3: TGTGCCACCAGCAGAGATCTCCTCTACAATGAGCAGTTCTTC.

The sample holds many counts of this clonotype. This chain joins TRBV11-2 and TRBJ2-7, with unresolved D. This CDR3 region has 15 residues. Germline V gene sequence: CDR1 SGHAT, CDR2 FQNNGV. V lost 0 bases to trimming and J lost 0 bases, with 9 bases between them. CDR3 in DNA: TGTGCCAGCAGCTTAGAGGCCAGCTTCTCCTACGAGCAGTACGTC. It yields the protein CASSLEASFSYEQYV.

This clonotype has ten or more counts. The chain has TRBV18 and TRBJ2-7; D gene unclear. This CDR3 has 14 amino acids. V was shortened by 3 bases and J by 0 bases, with 9 bases between the two germline ends. Germline lookup yields CDR1 KGHSH and CDR2 LQKENI. The CDR3: CASSPSLISYEQYF. The CDR3 nucleotides are TGTGCCAGCTCACCGAGTCTTATCTCCTACGAGCAGTACTTC.

This clonotype came up a few times. The chain links TRBV12-3 or TRBV12-4 to TRBJ1-5; D gene ambiguous. V lost 6 bases and J lost 2, with 11 bases in between. The CDR3 is made up of 14 amino acids. CDR3 protein: CASSSEGGNQPQHF. In nucleotides, the CDR3 is TGTGCCAGCAGCTCCGAAGGAGGCAATCAGCCCCAGCATTTT.